The entry below describes one T cell receptor beta chain. These data belong to a study of blood T cell repertoires in COVID-19. Across the whole study: COVID-19 samples, acute and convalescent, were from the United States, Italy and Spain.

Data came from immunoSEQ multiplex PCR; TCRdb stores just in-frame clones and leaves some out. The sample gives about 52,000 clones, over 65% of which show up once; around 10% is in the top ten. CDR1 is LNHDA and CDR2 is SQIVND in the germline V gene (reference sequence). After removal of 3 bases from V and 3 bases from J, the junction contained 6 bases not matched to a gene. The length of the CDR3 is 16 residues. The chain recombines TRBV19 with TRBJ2-3, with 10 nucleotides matching TRBD2. Specimen: peripheral blood. The receptor comes from a man older than 75 with COVID-19, enrolled during active disease. CDR3 loop: CASSIQASGSTDTQYF. The DNA of the CDR3 is TGTGCCAGTAGTATTCAAGCTAGCGGGAGTACAGATACGCAGTATTTT. Using reference TRBV19 and TRBJ2-3 for the parts outside the CDR3, the full variable domain is DGGITQSPKYLFRKEGQNVTLSCEQNLNHDAMYWYRQDPGQGLRLIYYSQIVNDFQKGDIAEGYSVSREKKESFPLTVTSAQKNPTAFYLCASSIQASGSTDTQYFGPGTRLTVL.